Shown below are 10 T cell receptor beta chains from a single sample sequenced in a study of response to subunit inactivated influenza vaccine. Via MiXCR, TCRdb re-called the RT-PCR reads, giving one row per CDR3 protein. The sample has 500,000 to 550,000 distinct CDR3 sequences, approximately 22% seen once. The data were also submitted as part of a second study, on T cells expressing NK-cell markers. That work adds: Synthesis of TCR beta cDNA relied on 5'RACE template switching carrying UMIs.

Sequences were derived from CD4+ T cells sorted from PBMCs, sampled 11 to 12 days after vaccination. The receptors were gathered from a man aged 45-65 years who received an inactivated influenza vaccine.

This clonotype was observed a few times. The chain uses TRBV6-1 and TRBJ2-7; tentative D call: TRBD2 (6 bases). CDR1 MNHNS and CDR2 SASEGT come from the germline V gene. The CDR3 totals 15 residues. Trimming shortened V by 6 bases and J by 2 bases, and 17 bases separated the two germline ends. The CDR3 loop is CASSSSFAGTYEQYF. DNA of the CDR3: TGTGCCAGCAGCTCGAGTTTTGCGGGGACCTACGAGCAGTACTTC.

This chain connects TRBV15 to TRBJ2-7, with D perhaps TRBD1 or TRBD2 (5 bases each). This CDR3 region has 14 residues. The ends were cut back, 0 bases at V and 3 bases at J, with 9 bases in the middle. Germline CDR1 LNHNV, CDR2 YYDKDF (reference sequence). CDR3 in DNA: TGTGCCACCAGCAGAGAAGGGACGGGCTACGAGCAGTACTTC. It translates to CATSREGTGYEQYF.

The chain has TRBV12-3 or TRBV12-4 and TRBJ2-5; D is undetermined. The CDR3 length is 14 residues. The germline V and J ends were trimmed by 2 bases and 5 bases, with 12 bases remaining between them. DNA of the CDR3: TGTGCCAGCAGTTTAACCAGGCTGGGGGAGACCCAGTACTTC. Translation: CASSLTRLGETQYF.

The chain has TRBV27 and TRBJ2-3; D is unresolved. V gave up 6 bases and J gave up 0 bases, with 16 bases separating them. Germline CDR1 and CDR2: MNHEY and SMNVEV (reference sequence). This CDR3 region has 16 residues. CDR3 sequence (DNA): TGTGCCAGCAGCCACGCCCGGGCCGCAAGCACAGATACGCAGTATTTT. It translates to CASSHARAASTDTQYF.

This clonotype was seen a few times. The chain employs TRBV20-1 and TRBJ2-5; maybe TRBD1 (6 bases). Germline V gene sequence: CDR1 DFQATT, CDR2 SNEGSKA (reference sequence). The CDR3 covers 14 residues. The V end was cut by 3 bases, the J end by 4 bases, with 15 bases between. The CDR3 DNA sequence: TGCAGTGCTAGCTTACAGGGTTTACGAGAGACCCAGTACTTC. This sequence encodes CSASLQGLRETQYF.

The chain is built from TRBV20-1 and TRBJ1-5, with D unclear. V lost 1 base and J lost 4, with 8 bases in between. The germline gives CDR1 DFQATT, CDR2 SNEGSKA (reference sequence). CDR3 length: 13 residues. CDR3 region: CSARGPDNQPQHF. In DNA, the CDR3 is TGCAGTGCTAGAGGGCCCGATAATCAGCCCCAGCATTTT.

A few counts support this clonotype. The chain joins TRBV20-1 to TRBJ1-5, with D possibly TRBD1 on 5 matching bases. V was shortened by 3 bases and J by 2 bases, with 8 bases between the two germline ends. From germline, CDR1 is DFQATT and CDR2 SNEGSKA (reference sequence). This CDR3 comprises 13 residues. This CDR3 reads CSASGGGNQPQHF. CDR3 sequence (DNA): TGCAGTGCTAGCGGGGGAGGCAATCAGCCCCAGCATTTT.

This clonotype came up many times. The chain joins TRBV6-5 to TRBJ1-1; D is ambiguous. Trimming took 2 bases from V and 4 from J, leaving 17 bases between them. CDR1 is MNHEY, CDR2 SVGAGI, per germline. The CDR3 has 16 residues. The CDR3 nucleotides read TGTGCCAGCAGTTACGCAAATAGGGCCGGCAGCACTGAAGCTTTCTTT. Amino acid sequence: CASSYANRAGSTEAFF.

Written as DNA, the CDR3 is TGTGCCAGCAGCTTGGAGGGACAGAAAACAGATACGCAGTATTTT. As protein: CASSLEGQKTDTQYF. This chain links TRBV5-4 with TRBJ2-3; TRBD1 matches at 7 bases. V shed 0 bases, J shed 3 bases, and the junction held 4 bases outside the gene matches. The CDR3 sequence is 15 residues long. In germline, CDR1 is SGHNT, CDR2 YYREEE (reference sequence).

The gene calls are TRBV15 and TRBJ2-7; D unclear. The germline V gene has CDR1 LNHNV and CDR2 YYDKDF (reference sequence). V was trimmed by 2 bases and J by 2 bases, leaving 10 bases between them. The CDR3 covers 14 residues. CDR3 DNA: TGTGCCACCAGCAGATCGGGCGGTCCCTACGAGCAGTACTTC. It is translated as CATSRSGGPYEQYF. Combining the CDR3 with reference TRBV15 and TRBJ2-7 gives the whole variable domain DAMVIQNPRYQVTQFGKPVTLSCSQTLNHNVMYWYQQKSSQAPKLLFHYYDKDFNNEADTPDNFQSRRPNTSFCFLDIRSPGLGDTAMYLCATSRSGGPYEQYFGPGTRLTVT.